This entry describes one TCR beta chain. Its target antigen remains unknown. Base qualities are not provided; no much larger clone lies one nucleotide away. The sample comes from a study of blood T cell repertoires in COVID-19 (dated by TCRdb to about 2020). In terms of the full investigation: Samples from collaborators originated in the United States, Italy and Spain and spanned both the acute and convalescent phases of COVID-19. The material from the prospective study consisted of cDNA or gDNA derived from T cells, B-cell-depleted T cells, or PBMCs. Subjects who had been exposed to COVID-19, were actively infected with it, or had recovered from it provided the deeply sampled blood TCRbeta repertoires that made up the dataset. The repertoires were released in a freely available public database meant as a resource for research on the immune response to SARS-CoV-2. Samples came from the ongoing ImmuneRACE study (first 160 participants) plus 1,254 subjects from 6 global collaborators. The sample metadata nearly always contained a de-identified subject ID, COVID-19 status, age in years and sex. HLA class I and class II types, where available, came from metadata supplied by the sample provider rather than from assay-based typing. Study-wide findings and limitations: The amount of clinical and demographic metadata varied by source and participant and was provided uncurated.

TCRbeta CDR3 regions were amplified from genomic DNA using the immunoSEQ Assay, a bias-controlled multiplex PCR. The paper's data handling went like this. Within the assay, amplification of reference gene primers was used to estimate how many nucleated cells each sample contained. To quantify the absolute abundance of each unique TCRbeta CDR3 rearrangement, sequence reads were collapsed and filtered. For each sample, productive Simpson clonality was calculated as the square root of Simpson's diversity index across productive rearrangements. TCRdb provides this immuneACCESS table in a form limited to in-frame rearrangements. Some clones are lacking; in checked studies, under half of them reflect an unresolved V gene, and why the rest are absent is not known. V and J calls and clone size are copied from that table; D and trimming were computed from the DNA. The sample includes 150,000 or so clones, with around 87% observed a single time. Over 10% of the sample is held by the ten biggest clonotypes.

Reading the germline V gene (reference sequence) gives CDR1 DFQATT and CDR2 SNEGSKA. Including cysteine and phenylalanine, the CDR3 has 16 amino acids. The kept DNA is CDR3 alone, 48 bases in frame from the first base. Clipping removes 3 bases from V and 6 bases from J, with 12 as the unmatched junction base count. One collaborating source in Seattle enrolled patients during active infection and followed them longitudinally through the course of disease. The collaborating institutions used their own protocols to collect whole blood in K2EDTA tubes. For TCRbeta analysis, collaborators shipped samples in one of three forms: frozen whole blood, isolated PBMCs, or DNA extracted from either of those sample types.

The chain uses TRBV20-1 and TRBJ2-7; 12 central nucleotides agree with TRBD2. The source is a man younger than 30 with COVID-19, enrolled during active disease. Source material: peripheral blood. The encoded CDR3 is CSASPSGRVGAREQYF. The DNA is as follows: TGCAGTGCTAGTCCTAGCGGGAGGGTCGGGGCGCGCGAGCAGTACTTC.